The entry that follows covers one TCR beta chain sequence. This CDR3 comprises 16 residues. Germline CDR1 and CDR2: MRHNA and SNTAGT. Trimming took 4 bases from V and 5 from J; bases not matched to a gene: 4. The source of the sample is a study of cytomegalovirus exposure and HLA in healthy donors. The PCR was carried out with 60 Vbeta primers and 13 Jbeta primers. Produced via immunoSEQ multiplex PCR; TCRdb's table is partial and in-frame only. The sample has 170,000 or so clones; over 60% are singletons. The sequence was collected from a woman in her 40s in good health and CMV-seronegative. The sequenced material came from PBMCs. The chain couples TRBV6-4 to TRBJ2-2; 13 bases fit TRBD2. The CDR3 here is CASSGQGLAGTGELFF. As DNA, the CDR3 is TGTGCCAGCAGTGGCCAGGGACTAGCGGGGACCGGGGAGCTGTTTTTT.